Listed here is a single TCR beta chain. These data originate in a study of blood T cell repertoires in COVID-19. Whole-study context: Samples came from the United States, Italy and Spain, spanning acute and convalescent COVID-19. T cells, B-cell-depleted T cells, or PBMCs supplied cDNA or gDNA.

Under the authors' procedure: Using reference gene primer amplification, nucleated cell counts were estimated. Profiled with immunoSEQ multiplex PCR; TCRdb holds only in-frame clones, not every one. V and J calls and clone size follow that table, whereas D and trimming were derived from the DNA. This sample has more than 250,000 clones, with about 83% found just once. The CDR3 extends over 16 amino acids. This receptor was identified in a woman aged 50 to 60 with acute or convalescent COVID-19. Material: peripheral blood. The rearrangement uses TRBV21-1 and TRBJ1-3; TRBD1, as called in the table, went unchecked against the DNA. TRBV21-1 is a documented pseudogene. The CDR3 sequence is CASRTTRGLGGNTIYF. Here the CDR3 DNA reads TGTGCCAGCAGGACTACCAGGGGGCTAGGTGGAAACACCATATATTTT.